The sequence of this T cell receptor beta chain was determined in a study of cytomegalovirus exposure and HLA in healthy donors (dated by TCRdb to about 2017). About the investigation overall: An earlier analysis of approximately 550 of the donors reported 250 to 300 Gb of sequence data and about 100 million unique TCR beta sequences from some 180 million T cells. Class I and class II HLA loci were covered by the typing at four-digit resolution. To predict cytomegalovirus infection status, the study combined high-throughput TCR immunosequencing, statistical association of individual TCRs with disease status, and machine learning. Roughly 320 gigabases of sequencing data and around 85 million unique TCR sequences made up an early release that covered 640 HLA-typed donors. Rather than using new phenotypic data, the later analysis identified candidate immune exposures from TCR beta sequences and from how often those sequences occurred across donors. On average, 235,054 unique TCR beta nucleotide sequences were sequenced per donor among 398 genotyped donors of the cohort, with around 19% of those sequences being non-productive. To decide whether each TCR beta V gene segment behaved as functional or pseudogenic, an earlier analysis of several hundred of the donors relied on high-throughput TCR beta sequencing. Alongside the repertoire data, information on donor age, sex, ethnicity and CMV serostatus was compiled. The study profiled the T cell repertoires of about 720 subjects by immunosequencing and related them to cytomegalovirus serostatus. The number of typed donors differed by locus: about 620-640 for A, B, C, DRB1 and DQB1; 500 to 550 for DQA1; fewer than 610 for DPA1; and about 450 for DPB1. Every repertoire in the discovery cohort had been generated on one and the same sequencing platform. Genome-wide SNP genotypes for about 60% of the roughly 700 donors were used in a later genetic analysis, which treated that subset as a discovery cohort. A later analysis re-examined previously published TCR beta repertoires from about 670 donors and added high-resolution HLA genotyping to investigate patterns of TCR occurrence. Four to six DR-DQ haplotypes were handled as single units for association and clustering because linkage in the cohort was strong. The genetic ancestry cluster associated with self-reported Caucasian donors included 81% of the approximately 410 genotyped donors. In addition to the first cohort of roughly 700 subjects, a separate validation cohort of around 110 different subjects was used. The study aimed to test whether signatures of past pathogen exposure could be identified by cataloging public T cell receptors. The study at large found these results: HLA typing was unavailable for some donors at each locus, so association tests used only the typed subset. Linkage disequilibrium might explain the correlated functional status among segregating V segments, but an unknown experimental factor could not be ruled out. Only TCR beta chains were sequenced in this cohort, and the absence of alpha or paired-chain data limited detectable features. Some IMGT-functional V segments, including TRBV6-2 and TRBV6-3, could not be distinguished by the 87-base-pair reads and were therefore excluded. A further reported finding was that TCR beta sequences accurately predicted the HLA-A and HLA-B alleles for most subjects in the first cohort. According to a later analysis, TCR association rates differed among HLA loci, with DRB1 alleles showing the most associated TCRs and HLA-C alleles showing the fewest. A later analysis found that most CMV-associated TCR beta chains appeared HLA-restricted, with HLA associations seemingly driven largely by CMV exposure. In an earlier analysis of 587 of the donors, most TCR beta V segments appeared in productive rearrangements about 87% or about 30% of the time, broadly matching IMGT annotations. Because counts were too low, under 20 rarely observed V segments, including chromosome 9 orphons, were left out of the earlier analysis of a few hundred of the donors. In a later analysis, some 17,000 TCR beta sequences were associated with specific HLA alleles at a false discovery rate of 0.05. In a later analysis, HLA-associated TCR beta chains were found to be more clonally expanded and to have lower generation probabilities than equally common non-associated chains. An association between a missense DCLRE1C variant and V-gene and J-gene trimming of TCR beta chains was found in a later genetic analysis and replicated in an independent cohort. According to a later genetic analysis, donors in an Asian-associated ancestry cluster had fewer N-insertions in productive TCRs than the roughly 670-donor mean. In vitro tests confirmed that a few of the cytomegalovirus-associated TCR beta chains recognize cytomegalovirus antigens. The study listed 164 TCR beta chains as associated with cytomegalovirus. For the cohort, immune exposure information was limited to CMV serostatus. In a later analysis, several top co-occurrence clusters were reported to appear linked to parvovirus B19, influenza, CMV and Epstein-Barr virus. Cytomegalovirus status was reported to be diagnosed by the classifier with high specificity and sensitivity in both the original and validation cohorts. Sequencing depth was assumed to be roughly uniform across donors in the presence/absence analyses, though that assumption may not hold. Most TCR sequences were seen in very few donors, while some public TCRs were found in many individuals. According to the authors, the approach could potentially be generalized to other disease states and immunological phenotypes. Strong co-occurrence of HLA alleles, especially DR and DQ, made assigning TCR associations to individual alleles difficult. A cluster of highly shared sequence variants was judged likely to represent a technical artifact of the sequencing pipeline.

As concerns this clone: Its antigen is unknown. Base qualities are not recorded, but no much larger clone differs from it by a single base.

In total, roughly 670 healthy bone marrow donors made up the cohort. Cohort members were all nominally healthy when sampled, although unrecorded immune exposures were likely present. The donor was CMV seropositive and was included in the group of about 290 seropositive cohort members. A peripheral blood sample was provided by each donor, and peripheral blood mononuclear cells were used for TCR beta sequencing. Genomic DNA extraction from the blood cell samples was performed with the Qiagen DNeasy Blood Extraction Kit. From the cysteine through the phenylalanine, the CDR3 covers 12 amino acids. Only the CDR3 DNA is retained, 36 bases long and in frame from the first base. Looking up the germline V gene (reference sequence) yields CDR1 GTSNPN and CDR2 SVGIG. Trimming takes 5 bases from V and 4 bases from J, and the germline ends sit 11 bases apart. Libraries were built with the immunoSEQ multiplex PCR assay. For the multiplex PCR, a mixture combining 60 forward primers for TCR Vbeta segments and 13 reverse primers for TCR Jbeta segments was used. Amplification of the CDR3 region of rearranged TCR beta genes was performed with a multiplex PCR assay on genomic DNA. Amplified TCR beta libraries were sequenced as 87-base-pair reads on the Illumina HiSeq System. The published analysis was carried out like this. Across the roughly 640 repertoires, a later analysis counted 80 million or so unique TCR beta chains, some 11 million of which were shared by at least two donors. To remove PCR and sequencing errors, raw reads were error-corrected and collapsed into unique sequences using a nearest-neighbor algorithm that merged closely related sequences. CDR3 sequences were aligned to IMGT reference sequences to assign V, D and J gene segments. For a sequence to be retained, at least a six-nucleotide match to both a V gene segment and a J gene segment was required. Rearrangements were classified as productive when the CDR3 lacked stop codons and remained in frame with V and J, and all other rearrangements were classified as non-productive. CDR3 was defined according to IMGT convention as the region running from the second conserved V-encoded cysteine to the conserved J-encoded phenylalanine. Sequences without an unambiguous match to a single V gene segment were excluded from the earlier analysis of about 600 of the donors. In an earlier analysis of about 590 of the donors, a V segment was called functional when productive rearrangements were above 56.7%, and segregating when the standard deviation between donors exceeded 5%. A statistical classification framework was developed to diagnose cytomegalovirus status using the catalog of TCR beta chain sequences. In a later analysis, V and J genes were assigned by comparing TCR nucleotide sequences against IMGT/GENE-DB human TR gene sequences. The TCRdist pipeline was used in a later analysis to assign CDR3 sequences and most-parsimonious VDJ recombination scenarios. In a later analysis, each TCR beta chain was defined by its CDR3 amino acid sequence together with its V-gene family, and reads without a unique V-gene family were excluded. To address suspected cross-contamination and a sequencing artifact, a later analysis removed approximately 600 highly shared, low-generation-probability nucleotide sequences. A later analysis calculated a clonal expansion index for each public chain from normalized within-repertoire ranks of inferred template counts. In a later analysis, generation probabilities were computed using a VDJ recombination model fitted to out-of-frame rearrangements, and the results were checked against IGoR. In a later analysis, TCR-TCR, TCR-HLA and TCR-CMV co-occurrence was scored with hypergeometric tests, and a repertoire-size bias correction was applied to TCR pairs. To estimate false discovery rates, a later analysis permuted the HLA or CMV assignments 20 times. In a later analysis, co-occurring TCRs were grouped using DBSCAN, and TCRdist sequence similarity was added for clustering within HLA-allele-positive subsets. For co-occurrence clustering, repertoires with fewer than 30,000 or more than 120,000 public chains were excluded, along with 4 to 6 repertoires with anomalous nucleotide sharing. TCRdb provides this immuneACCESS table in a form limited to in-frame rearrangements. Some clones are lacking; in checked studies, under half of them reflect an unresolved V gene, and why the rest are absent is not known. That table supplies the V and J calls and clone size; D and trimming were determined from the DNA. The sample records roughly 110,000 clones, over 65% of which are singletons. The leading ten clones occupy 12% to 15% of the sample.

The rearranged segments are TRBV30 and TRBJ1-2; tentative D gene TRBD1, with 5 bases matching. Sequenced sample: PBMCs. The source of this sequence is a woman aged 40 to 50 in good health and CMV-seropositive. The DNA reads TGTGCCTGGGGAGACAGCTTCTATGGCTACACCTTC. Translated, it gives CAWGDSFYGYTF.